Presented here are 27 T cell receptor beta chains from one specimen sequenced in a study of blood T cell repertoires in COVID-19. Clones were sequenced by immunoSEQ multiplex PCR, and TCRdb holds only the in-frame ones, with some missing. The table has about 120,000 clones, around 81% seen once. Sequencing was carried out using peripheral blood. The receptors come from a woman aged 50 to 60 with acute or convalescent COVID-19.

The rearrangement joins TRBV28 to TRBJ1-2; D ambiguous. Germline lookup yields CDR1 MDHEN and CDR2 SYDVKM. The ends were cut back, 6 bases at V and 5 bases at J, with 13 bases in the middle. CDR3 length: 13 amino acids. For the CDR3, the DNA is TGTGCCAGCAGCTCCGGACTGGGGTATGGCTACACCTTC. It specifies CASSSGLGYGYTF.

This clone was recorded a few times. Other DNA sequences within the sample encode an identical CDR3. The J gene is TRBJ1-2, the V gene TRBV7-2; TRBD1 aligns across 7 bases. Germline V gives CDR1 SGHTA, CDR2 FQGNSA. The CDR3 loop spans 13 amino acids. The V and J ends lost 3 bases and 2 bases, in that order; junction bases with no gene match: 0. The CDR3 here is CASSLGQNYGYTF. As DNA, the CDR3 is TGTGCCAGCAGCTTGGGACAGAACTATGGCTACACCTTC.

The chain has TRBV19 and TRBJ1-1, with 7 bases that match TRBD1. Trimming cost V 6 bases and J 4 bases; bases outside gene matches: 8. This CDR3 has 14 amino acids. Germline values: CDR1 LNHDA, CDR2 SQIVND (reference sequence). CDR3 sequence: CASRIRGSGTEAFF. The CDR3 DNA sequence: TGTGCCAGTAGAATCAGGGGGTCAGGCACTGAAGCTTTCTTT. Based on the CDR3 plus reference TRBV19 and TRBJ1-1, the full variable domain is DGGITQSPKYLFRKEGQNVTLSCEQNLNHDAMYWYRQDPGQGLRLIYYSQIVNDFQKGDIAEGYSVSREKKESFPLTVTSAQKNPTAFYLCASRIRGSGTEAFFGQGTRLTVV.

The rearrangement uses TRBV5-4 and TRBJ1-1; the D gene is possibly TRBD1 (5 bases). The germline V and J ends were trimmed by 5 bases and 6 bases, with 14 bases remaining between them. CDR1 is SGHNT, CDR2 YYREEE, per germline (reference sequence). There are 13 residues in the CDR3. CDR3 loop: CASRLRSGAEAFF. Written as DNA, the CDR3 is TGTGCCAGCAGGCTGAGGTCGGGGGCTGAAGCTTTCTTT.

As DNA, the CDR3 is TGTGCCAGCAGTGCTAGCGGGAGGGAAAACATTCAGTACTTC. Its translation is CASSASGRENIQYF. The chain is built from TRBV28 and TRBJ2-4; 12 bases are a match to TRBD2. The V gene's germline CDR1 is MDHEN and CDR2 SYDVKM. The junction had 1 base not matched to a gene; V was cut back by 5 bases and J by 5 bases. The CDR3 has 14 amino acids.

The chain has TRBV12-3 or TRBV12-4 and TRBJ1-2; D not resolved. The CDR3 contains 13 residues. Trimming cost V 6 bases and J 6 bases, with 14 bases left between them. In nucleotides, the CDR3 is TGTGCCAGCAGCACCCCGACAAGAGATGGCTACACCTTC. Translating gives CASSTPTRDGYTF.

This chain uses TRBV7-9 with TRBJ2-7; TRBD2 aligns across 9 bases. Germline loops: CDR1 SEHNR, CDR2 FQNEAQ (reference sequence). This CDR3 spans 15 amino acids. J gave up 0 bases and V 8 bases, and 8 bases lay outside the gene matches. DNA for the CDR3: TGTGCCAGCGCCAGAGGGACTAGCAGCTCCTACGAGCAGTACTTC. This sequence encodes CASARGTSSSYEQYF. Together with reference TRBV7-9 and TRBJ2-7, the CDR3 gives the full variable domain: DTGVSQNPRHKITKRGQNVTFRCDPISEHNRLYWYRQTLGQGPEFLTYFQNEAQLEKSRLLSDRFSAERPKGSFSTLEIQRTEQGDSAMYLCASARGTSSSYEQYFGPGTRLTVT.

The V gene is TRBV4-1, the J gene TRBJ2-2, with 7 bases lining up with TRBD1. The CDR3 has 18 amino acids. The junction had 17 bases not matched to a gene; V was cut back by 3 bases and J by 7 bases. Germline loops: CDR1 MGHRA, CDR2 YSYEKL. This CDR3 is CASSQTLPGQRENGELFF. The CDR3 DNA reads as TGCGCCAGCAGCCAGACCCTACCGGGACAGAGGGAGAACGGGGAGCTGTTTTTT.

V gene TRBV5-1 combines with J gene TRBJ2-1; D gene unclear. The CDR3 length is 14 residues. The V gene lost 6 bases and the J gene lost 6 bases, with 16 bases spanning the gap. The germline gives CDR1 SGHRS, CDR2 YFSETQ. The CDR3 loop is CASNLGGTTNEQFF. CDR3 DNA sequence: TGCGCCAGCAACCTAGGCGGCACGACCAATGAGCAGTTCTTC. Full variable domain (remainder filled in from reference TRBV5-1 and TRBJ2-1): KAGVTQTPRYLIKTRGQQVTLSCSPISGHRSVSWYQQTPGQGLQFLFEYFSETQRNKGNFPGRFSGRQFSNSRSEMNVSTLELGDSALYLCASNLGGTTNEQFFGPGTRLTVL.

This clone was seen a few times. The chain joins TRBV5-1 to TRBJ1-1, with 8 bases identical to TRBD1. In germline, CDR1 is SGHRS, CDR2 YFSETQ. This CDR3 region has 14 residues. Trimming took 4 bases from V and 5 from J; bases not matched to a gene: 7. CDR3 in DNA: TGCGCCAGCAGCCAACAGGGGGGTGGGACTGAAGCTTTCTTT. It is translated as CASSQQGGGTEAFF.

The rearrangement joins TRBV19 to TRBJ1-5; the D gene is possibly TRBD1 (6 bases). The V gene's germline CDR1 is LNHDA and CDR2 SQIVND (reference sequence). Trimming took off 9 bases at V and 0 bases at J, with 12 bases between the two ends. The CDR3 is 14 residues long. The CDR3 nucleotides read TGTGCCAGCCAGCGACAGGTTAGCAATCAGCCCCAGCATTTT. Residues: CASQRQVSNQPQHF. The variable domain in full, completed from reference TRBV19 and TRBJ1-5, reads DGGITQSPKYLFRKEGQNVTLSCEQNLNHDAMYWYRQDPGQGLRLIYYSQIVNDFQKGDIAEGYSVSREKKESFPLTVTSAQKNPTAFYLCASQRQVSNQPQHFGDGTRLSIL.

The CDR3 loop is CASSPRKSSYNSPLHF. CDR3 nucleotides: TGTGCCAGCAGCCCTAGAAAGAGCTCCTATAATTCACCCCTCCACTTT. The chain is built from TRBV7-6 and TRBJ1-6; D gene ambiguous. Germline V gives CDR1 SGHVS, CDR2 FNYEAQ. The CDR3 extends over 16 amino acids. The ends were cut back, 5 bases at V and 0 bases at J, with 11 bases in the middle.

This chain links TRBV18 with TRBJ1-2, with D unresolved. From germline, CDR1 is KGHSH and CDR2 LQKENI. The germline V and J ends were trimmed by 2 bases and 9 bases, with 13 bases remaining between them. CDR3 size: 13 residues. The CDR3 protein is CASSPEFQASYTF. Here the CDR3 DNA reads TGTGCCAGCTCACCAGAGTTCCAGGCGAGCTACACCTTC.

The chain links TRBV6-5 to TRBJ1-4; TRBD1 might be the D (5 bases). This CDR3 region has 14 residues. The ends were cut back, 7 bases at V and 7 bases at J, with 16 bases in the middle. Per germline, CDR1 MNHEY and CDR2 SVGAGI. CDR3 in DNA: TGTGCCAGCAAAACGGGGGGATCGTTTGAAAAACTGTTTTTT. Translated: CASKTGGSFEKLFF.

This chain uses TRBV11-2 with TRBJ2-2; D may be TRBD2 (6 bases). Trimming took off 7 bases at V and 3 bases at J, with 18 bases between the two ends. The CDR3 length is 16 residues. Germline CDR1 and CDR2: SGHAT and FQNNGV. The CDR3 DNA reads as TGTGCCAGCACCCCTGGGGGAGGTTTCGACACCGGGGAGCTGTTTTTT. The encoded protein is CASTPGGGFDTGELFF.

In its sample, this clone was seen a few times. The chain is built from TRBV10-3 and TRBJ2-2, with 7 bases aligning to TRBD1. J gave up 6 bases and V 5 bases, and 15 bases lay outside the gene matches. The CDR3 has 17 amino acids. CDR1 is ENHRY, CDR2 SYGVKD, per germline. CDR3 in DNA: TGTGCCATCAGTAATGAAGGGGGCGGTTCTGGGGCCGGGGAGCTGTTTTTT. Its protein is CAISNEGGGSGAGELFF.

The J gene is TRBJ1-2, the V gene TRBV29-1, with D unclear. This CDR3 comprises 13 residues. Deletions cut 6 bases from V and 1 base from J, with 12 bases between. Germline-derived CDR1 and CDR2 are SQVTM and ANQGSEA. The CDR3 here is CSVRLQNNYGYTF. The CDR3 DNA reads TGCAGCGTGAGACTTCAGAATAACTATGGCTACACCTTC.

The chain uses TRBV7-2 and TRBJ2-1; TRBD2 matches 12 bases. This CDR3 has 17 amino acids. Germline V gene data show CDR1 as SGHTA and CDR2 as FQGNSA. V lost 2 bases, J lost 4 bases, and 6 bases stayed unmatched. The CDR3 nucleotides are TGTGCCAGCAGCTTACTCCTAGCGGGGGGGTCATACAATGAGCAGTTCTTC. Its protein product is CASSLLLAGGSYNEQFF.

In this sample, this clone turned up once. V gene TRBV28 combines with J gene TRBJ1-6; 10 nucleotides agree with TRBD1. The CDR3 has 14 residues. Germline V gene lookup returns CDR1 MDHEN and CDR2 SYDVKM. V dropped 6 bases and J dropped 8; count of bases not matched to a gene: 4. CDR3 nucleotide sequence: TGTGCCAGCAGGAAGGGGACAGGGGATTCACCCCTCCACTTT. This encodes CASRKGTGDSPLHF.

The chain combines TRBV29-1 with TRBJ2-7; tentatively, D is TRBD2 (6 bases). Trimming pared 6 bases from V and 1 base from J, leaving 10 bases between. The germline CDR1 and CDR2 sequences are SQVTM and ANQGSEA. The CDR3 covers 12 residues. In nucleotides, the CDR3 is TGCAGCGTCCGAGCGGGTTCCTACGAGCAGTACTTC. Its protein is CSVRAGSYEQYF.

This clone was seen more than once but under ten times. The chain has TRBV27 and TRBJ2-1, with D perhaps TRBD2 (5 bases). V was clipped by 6 bases and J by 4 bases, with 22 bases between them. The CDR3 runs to 17 residues. Germline values: CDR1 MNHEY, CDR2 SMNVEV (reference sequence). CDR3 coding DNA: TGTGCCAGCAGCAACTTCGGAGGTCCGCAACCATACAATGAGCAGTTCTTC. Encoded protein: CASSNFGGPQPYNEQFF.

The gene calls are TRBV5-4 and TRBJ1-2, with unresolved D. CDR1 and CDR2 from the germline V gene are SGHNT and YYREEE (reference sequence). This CDR3 contains 14 residues. V was pared by 0 bases and J by 0 bases, with 6 bases between. The CDR3 protein is CASSLAHPNYGYTF. The CDR3 DNA reads TGTGCCAGCAGCTTGGCCCATCCTAACTATGGCTACACCTTC.

The V and J genes are TRBV9 and TRBJ1-6; D gene ambiguous. The ends were cut back, 4 bases at V and 6 bases at J, with 11 bases in the middle. The CDR3 is 14 residues long. Germline CDR1 and CDR2: SGDLS and YYNGEE. The CDR3 reads CASSPTYGNSPLHF. DNA of the CDR3: TGTGCCAGCAGCCCAACATATGGTAATTCACCCCTCCACTTT.

The rearrangement links TRBV20-1 to TRBJ2-1, with TRBD2 identical over 7 bases. V dropped 3 bases and J dropped 7; count of bases not matched to a gene: 15. The CDR3 contains 16 residues. Germline CDR1 and CDR2: DFQATT and SNEGSKA (reference sequence). The CDR3 region has the DNA TGCAGTGCTAGTAGCCCTAGCGGACAATCTAGAAATGAGCAGTTCTTC. Translated, it gives CSASSPSGQSRNEQFF.

The chain employs TRBV5-1 and TRBJ1-4; possible D gene TRBD1, 6 bases. The CDR3 is 14 residues long. CDR1 is SGHRS, CDR2 YFSETQ, per germline. V was clipped by 0 bases and J by 6 bases, with 9 bases between them. The CDR3 protein is CASSLGGTYEKLFF. The CDR3 DNA follows: TGCGCCAGCAGCTTGGGGGGGACATATGAAAAACTGTTTTTT.

This clone turned up a few times. This chain joins TRBV7-2 and TRBJ2-5, with no clear D. The CDR3 covers 11 residues. Germline V gene sequence: CDR1 SGHTA, CDR2 FQGNSA. Between the trimmed V and J ends, which lost 0 bases and 10 bases, there was a span of 6 bases. The CDR3 here is CASSLAPIQYF. The CDR3 DNA reads TGTGCCAGCAGCTTAGCCCCTATCCAGTACTTC.

The chain links TRBV28 to TRBJ2-3; perhaps TRBD1 as D (6 bases). CDR3 length: 14 residues. Trimming cost V 5 bases and J 1 base, with 10 bases left between them. CDR1 and CDR2 (germline): MDHEN, SYDVKM. The CDR3 DNA reads as TGTGCCAGCAGTGCGACAGGACGCACAGATACGCAGTATTTT. Translated, it gives CASSATGRTDTQYF.